This is a list of T cell receptor beta chains from one sample in a study of OX40 agonist ivuxolimab in advanced cancers. Some clones are missing from TCRdb's copy, which holds only in-frame ones; the method was immunoSEQ multiplex PCR. The sample carries fewer than 85,000 clones, approximately 80% recorded once. The sequencing here drew on CD4+ or CD8+ T cells sorted from blood, taken in a trial of the OX40 agonist ivuxolimab. These receptors all come from an adult with an advanced solid tumor such as melanoma, head and neck, liver or kidney cancer. Both conserved end residues are part of each CDR3. A D gene is named only where the DNA matches it firmly. Clone size is given for some rows only: seen once, a few or many times, or a class if the clone is expanded.

J: TRBJ1-1; V: TRBV2; size: few; D: -; DNA: TGTGCCAGCAGATGGCAGATGAACACTGAAGCTTTCTTT; CDR3: CASRWQMNTEAFF
J: TRBJ1-2; V: TRBV29-1; size: -; D: -; DNA: TGCAGCGCCCGGGAGGGGTATGGCTACACCTTC; CDR3: CSAREGYGYTF
J: TRBJ2-5; V: TRBV2; size: once; D: TRBD1; DNA: TGTGCCAGCAGGATGCAGGGGGCAGAAGAGACCCAGTACTTC; CDR3: CASRMQGAEETQYF
J: TRBJ2-5; V: TRBV5-6; size: -; D: -; DNA: TGTGCCAGCAGCTTGACAGAGCACATGGAGACCCAGTACTTC; CDR3: CASSLTEHMETQYF
J: TRBJ1-1; V: TRBV5-1; size: few; D: -; DNA: TGCGCCAGCAGGATGGTGGGGGGTACCACTGAAGCTTTCTTT; CDR3: CASRMVGGTTEAFF
J: TRBJ2-3; V: TRBV29-1; size: -; D: -; DNA: TGCAGCGTTGAAGATCCCGGCGGCCCCCTGCAGTATTTT; CDR3: CSVEDPGGPLQYF
J: TRBJ1-1; V: TRBV11-3; size: -; D: -; DNA: TGTGCCAGCAGCCCAGGCTTGTACACTGAAGCTTTCTTT; CDR3: CASSPGLYTEAFF
J: TRBJ2-5; V: TRBV29-1; size: -; D: TRBD2; DNA: TGCAGCGTTATAGCGGGGGGCTTAAGGGAGACCCAGTACTTC; CDR3: CSVIAGGLRETQYF
J: TRBJ1-3; V: TRBV7-9; size: -; D: -; DNA: TGTGCCAGCAGCTTTGGACCCAAGGCGTCTGGAAACACCATATATTTT; CDR3: CASSFGPKASGNTIYF
J: TRBJ2-6; V: TRBV6-5; size: -; D: -; DNA: TGTGCCAGCAGTTACTCATCCGGGGCCAACGTCCTGACTTTC; CDR3: CASSYSSGANVLTF
J: TRBJ2-1; V: TRBV6-5; size: -; D: -; DNA: TGTGCCAGCAGGTCACTCGGTGCCTACAATGAGCAGTTCTTC; CDR3: CASRSLGAYNEQFF
J: TRBJ1-6; V: TRBV9; size: -; D: -; DNA: TGTGCCAGCAGTAAGGACAGCTCCTATAATTCACCCCTCCACTTT; CDR3: CASSKDSSYNSPLHF
J: TRBJ2-7; V: TRBV2; size: -; D: -; DNA: TGTGCCAGCAGGAAGAGCGGGCCCTCCTACGAGCAGTACTTC; CDR3: CASRKSGPSYEQYF
J: TRBJ2-1; V: TRBV11-2; size: -; D: -; DNA: TGTGCCAGCAGCTTAGGCCTGGGAGAATACAATGAGCAGTTCTTC; CDR3: CASSLGLGEYNEQFF
J: TRBJ2-1; V: TRBV2; size: -; D: TRBD2; DNA: TGTGCCAGCAGTGAATCTAGGACTAGCGGGAGGGCCTATGAGCAGTTCTTC; CDR3: CASSESRTSGRAYEQFF
J: TRBJ1-2; V: TRBV4-1; size: -; D: -; DNA: TGCGCCAGCAGCCAAGATGGAAACGCCCGAGAGGGTGGCTACACCTTC; CDR3: CASSQDGNAREGGYTF
J: TRBJ1-4; V: TRBV6-1; size: -; D: -; DNA: TGTGCCAGCAGTGAAGGGGGGGAGAATGAAAAACTGTTTTTT; CDR3: CASSEGGENEKLFF
J: TRBJ2-2; V: TRBV6-1; size: -; D: -; DNA: TGTGCCAGCAGTGCCCGGGACAACACCGGGGAGCTGTTTTTT; CDR3: CASSARDNTGELFF
J: TRBJ2-3; V: TRBV27; size: -; D: TRBD2; DNA: TGTGCCAGCAGCCTCTTCCAGGCTAGCGGTTTAGATACGCAGTATTTT; CDR3: CASSLFQASGLDTQYF
J: TRBJ1-2; V: TRBV5-8; size: -; D: -; DNA: TGTGCCAGCGGCCTTTACCGTTCGGGGCCGAACTATGGCTACACCTTC; CDR3: CASGLYRSGPNYGYTF
J: TRBJ1-5; V: TRBV6-6; size: once; D: -; DNA: TGTGCCAGCAGTGGTCAGGGGCGGAATCAGCCCCAGCATTTT; CDR3: CASSGQGRNQPQHF
J: TRBJ2-1; V: TRBV6-1; size: few; D: TRBD2; DNA: TGTGCCAGCAGTGCACCCCTATCGGGGGGGAACTATGAGCAGTTCTTC; CDR3: CASSAPLSGGNYEQFF
J: TRBJ2-7; V: TRBV5-1; size: few; D: TRBD2; DNA: TGCGCCAGCAGCTTGGCGGCTAGCGGGAGTCTCAACTACGAGCAGTACTTC; CDR3: CASSLAASGSLNYEQYF
J: TRBJ2-1; V: TRBV7-2; size: -; D: TRBD2; DNA: TGTGCCAGCAGCCTGGGACTAGCGGGGGGAAATGAGCAGTTCTTC; CDR3: CASSLGLAGGNEQFF
J: TRBJ2-1; V: TRBV5-6; size: -; D: -; DNA: TGTGCCAGCAGCTTAGTAGGTGAGCAGTTCTTC; CDR3: CASSLVGEQFF
J: TRBJ2-1; V: TRBV7-3; size: -; D: TRBD2; DNA: TGTGCCAGCGGATTAGCGGGAGGTTCCTACAATGAGCAGTTCTTC; CDR3: CASGLAGGSYNEQFF
J: TRBJ2-1; V: TRBV4-2; size: -; D: -; DNA: TGTGCCAGCAGCCCAAGCGGTGGGCTAGGTTTCTTCTTC; CDR3: CASSPSGGLGFFF